The subject of this entry is one TCR beta chain. With 4 bases removed from V and 12 bases from J, the gap between germline ends came to 19 bases. Germline CDR1 reads LGHDT; CDR2 reads YNNKEL (reference sequence). The CDR3 is made up of 14 amino acids. This sample was taken from a study of blood T cell repertoires in COVID-19. The method was immunoSEQ multiplex PCR; TCRdb's version includes in-frame clones alone and lacks a portion of them. The profile shows fewer than 200,000 clones, around 90% of them singletons. Sample: PBMCs or T cells enriched from blood (not recorded which). The source of this sequence is a woman younger than 35 who had recovered from COVID-19. The chain has TRBV3-1 (or the pseudogene TRBV3-2) and TRBJ2-1, with TRBD1 as a possible D gene (5 bases). CDR3: CASSPGGALQAQFF. Here the CDR3 DNA reads TGTGCCAGCAGCCCGGGTGGGGCCTTACAGGCGCAGTTCTTC.